This TCR beta chain was captured by sequencing in a study of T cells after yellow fever vaccination. Germline V CDR1 and CDR2: KGHDR, SFDVKD. V was clipped by 4 bases and J by 2 bases, with 11 bases between them. The CDR3 sequence is 15 residues long. To note about this clonotype: Its target is unknown.

TCRdb reanalysed the 5' RACE reads using MiXCR and keeps one entry per CDR3 protein. The repertoire consists of 510,000 or so distinct CDR3 sequences, with about a fifth occurring once and the leading ten covering roughly an eighth. Regarding the study as a whole: After the booster, 95% to 98% of CD4 and approximately 90% of CD8 primary-response clones were re-detected.

The source of this sequence is a young man who received the YFV17D yellow fever vaccine. The V call is TRBV24-1, the J call TRBJ2-1, with D hard to call. The starting material was PBMCs, obtained 15 days after the yellow fever booster vaccination. CDR3 sequence: CATSDPGRTYNEQFF. The CDR3 bases are TGTGCCACCAGTGACCCCGGACGTACCTACAATGAGCAGTTCTTC.